This passage covers 5 T cell receptor beta chains from one sample sequenced in a study of T cell responses to AZD1222 COVID-19 vaccine. Sequenced by immunoSEQ multiplex PCR; TCRdb stores in-frame clones only, minus some. The sample has about 42,000 clones; over 80% are singletons. Sequenced material: peripheral blood, taken 28 days after the second AZD1222 dose. These receptors came from an adult who received the AZD1222 COVID-19 vaccine.

The chain couples TRBV18 to TRBJ1-1; TRBD1 agrees at 7 bases. Per germline, CDR1 KGHSH and CDR2 LQKENI. The V and J ends lost 6 bases and 1 base, in that order; junction bases with no gene match: 14. The CDR3 covers 17 residues. The chain's CDR3 is CASSRDRSRHTNTEAFF. CDR3 coding DNA: TGTGCCAGCTCCCGGGACAGATCACGACATACGAACACTGAAGCTTTCTTT. Combining the CDR3 with reference TRBV18 and TRBJ1-1 gives the whole variable domain NAGVMQNPRHLVRRRGQEARLRCSPMKGHSHVYWYRQLPEEGLKFMVYLQKENIIDESGMPKERFSAEFPKEGPSILRIQQVVRGDSAAYFCASSRDRSRHTNTEAFFGQGTRLTVV.

The chain couples TRBV7-9 to TRBJ1-1, with no clear D. CDR3 length: 13 residues. The V end lost 3 bases, the J end lost 7 bases, and 12 bases lay between the germline ends. Germline CDR1 and CDR2: SEHNR and FQNEAQ (reference sequence). CDR3 DNA: TGTGCCAGCAGCTTTGCACAACTTGGTGAAGCTTTCTTT. The encoded protein is CASSFAQLGEAFF. The complete variable domain, with remaining parts taken from reference TRBV7-9 and TRBJ1-1, reads DTGVSQNPRHKITKRGQNVTFRCDPISEHNRLYWYRQTLGQGPEFLTYFQNEAQLEKSRLLSDRFSAERPKGSFSTLEIQRTEQGDSAMYLCASSFAQLGEAFFGQGTRLTVV.

The rearrangement joins TRBV29-1 to TRBJ2-2; D may be TRBD2 (6 bases). This CDR3 contains 13 residues. Germline V gene data show CDR1 as SQVTM and CDR2 as ANQGSEA. Between the trimmed V and J ends, which lost 4 bases and 0 bases, there was a span of 6 bases. CDR3 in amino acids: CSVGGANTGELFF. The CDR3 coding sequence is TGCAGCGTTGGGGGGGCGAACACCGGGGAGCTGTTTTTT.

The chain joins TRBV30 to TRBJ1-6, with D unresolved. This CDR3 has 13 amino acids. Germline lookup yields CDR1 GTSNPN and CDR2 SVGIG (reference sequence). Trimming left V 5 bases short and J 8 bases short, with 13 bases between. The CDR3 nucleotides read TGTGCCTGGGGTCCCGGGTTTTATTCACCCCTCCACTTT. The encoded protein is CAWGPGFYSPLHF.

The chain combines TRBV19 with TRBJ2-7, with 7 bases lining up with TRBD1. CDR1 is LNHDA and CDR2 is SQIVND in the germline V gene (reference sequence). V lost 6 bases, J lost 1 base, and 6 bases stayed unmatched. The CDR3 loop spans 14 amino acids. This CDR3 reads CASSWTGHSYEQYF. Here the CDR3 DNA reads TGTGCCAGTAGCTGGACAGGACATTCCTACGAGCAGTACTTC.